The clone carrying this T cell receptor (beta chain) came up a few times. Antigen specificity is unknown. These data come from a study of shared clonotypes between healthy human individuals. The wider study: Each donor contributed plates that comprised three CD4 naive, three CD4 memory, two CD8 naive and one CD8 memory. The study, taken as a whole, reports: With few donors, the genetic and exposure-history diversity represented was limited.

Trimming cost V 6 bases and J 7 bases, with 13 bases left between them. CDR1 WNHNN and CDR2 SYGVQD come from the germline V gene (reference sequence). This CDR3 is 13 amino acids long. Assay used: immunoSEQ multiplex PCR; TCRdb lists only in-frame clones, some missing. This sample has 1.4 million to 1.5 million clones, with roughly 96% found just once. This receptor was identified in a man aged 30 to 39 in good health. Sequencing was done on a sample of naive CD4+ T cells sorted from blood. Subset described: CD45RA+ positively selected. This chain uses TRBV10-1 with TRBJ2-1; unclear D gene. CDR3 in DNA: TGCGCCAGCAGCAGACTGCAACGGAATGAGCAGTTCTTC. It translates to CASSRLQRNEQFF.